The entry below describes one T cell receptor beta chain. This sample was taken from a study of OX40 agonist ivuxolimab in advanced cancers. On the study more broadly: The mean age was approximately 60 years, ranging from about 23 to 79, with about four fifths of participants male.

The ends were cut back, 5 bases at V and 8 bases at J, with 15 bases in the middle. CDR1 and CDR2 (germline): KGHSH, LQKENI. The CDR3 is made up of 14 amino acids. Using immunoSEQ multiplex PCR, the repertoire was profiled, and TCRdb retains in-frame clones only, with some absent. This table has around 92,000 clones, 90% to 95% appearing once. This receptor was obtained from an adult with an advanced solid tumor such as melanoma, head and neck, liver or kidney cancer. The chain recombines TRBV18 with TRBJ1-4; D is possibly TRBD1 (5 bases). The sample in question was CD4+ or CD8+ T cells sorted from blood, obtained in a trial of the OX40 agonist ivuxolimab. The CDR3 DNA follows: TGTGCCAGCTCATCCTACTCGGGGGGAGAAAAACTGTTTTTT. Protein: CASSSYSGGEKLFF.